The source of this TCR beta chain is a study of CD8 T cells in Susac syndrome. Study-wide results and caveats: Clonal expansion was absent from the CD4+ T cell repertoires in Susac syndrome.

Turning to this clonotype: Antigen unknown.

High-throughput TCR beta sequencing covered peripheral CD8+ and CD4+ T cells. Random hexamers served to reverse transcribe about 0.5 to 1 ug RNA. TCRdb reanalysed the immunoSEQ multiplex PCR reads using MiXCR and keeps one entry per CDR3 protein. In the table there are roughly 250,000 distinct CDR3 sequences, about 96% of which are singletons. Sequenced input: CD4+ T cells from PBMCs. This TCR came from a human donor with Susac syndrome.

The CDR3 region is CSARSPGLHLPEQFF. CDR3 sequence (DNA): TGCAGTGCTAGATCACCGGGACTCCACCTACCTGAGCAGTTCTTC. This chain connects TRBV20-1 to TRBJ2-1; D might be TRBD2 (6 bases). This CDR3 region has 15 residues. Germline values: CDR1 DFQATT, CDR2 SNEGSKA (reference sequence). The V end was cut by 2 bases, the J end by 9 bases, with 20 bases between.